This TCR beta chain was identified in a study of blood T cell repertoires in COVID-19. Overall study: Spain, Italy and the United States supplied samples that represented acute and convalescent COVID-19.

Clones were read by immunoSEQ multiplex PCR, and TCRdb kept only the in-frame ones, dropping some. The data contain 250,000 to 300,000 clones, 82% of them singletons. Membership in each cohort depended on participant-reported clinical history. V dropped 3 bases and J dropped 5 bases, with 11 bases sitting between them. Germline lookup yields CDR1 LNHDA and CDR2 SQIVND (reference sequence). This CDR3 contains 14 residues. The chain is built from TRBV19 and TRBJ1-5; D may be TRBD1 (6 bases). The sample consisted of PBMCs or T cells enriched from blood (not recorded which). This receptor was identified in a man between 40 and 49 years old who had been exposed to COVID-19. CDR3 in DNA: TGTGCCAGTAGTATCGGACAGCCCGATCAGCCCCAGCATTTT. Protein sequence: CASSIGQPDQPQHF.